The 20 T cell receptor beta chains in this list originate from one sample, sequenced in a study of T cells after somatic rescue of genetic block (dated by TCRdb to 2019 to 2021). The library was produced with the immunoSEQ multiplex PCR assay. This is the immuneACCESS table as TCRdb keeps it, with only in-frame sequences that have V and J called. A part of the clones is gone; compared with another copy, unresolved V genes explain less than half, and the rest is unexplained. In all, the sample holds tens of thousands of clones, and just under 90% of those were seen once. The ten largest clones add up to around 1.6% of the sample. Sequenced input: peripheral blood mononuclear cells (PBMCs). The receptors come from a woman aged 18-29 years.

The genes are TRBV11-2 and TRBJ1-2; the match to TRBD1 covers 9 bases. V gave up 1 base and J gave up 8 bases; unmatched junction bases: 5. Per germline, CDR1 SGHAT and CDR2 FQNNGV. The CDR3 loop spans 14 amino acids. CDR3 in amino acids: CASSLGTGGEGYTF. The CDR3 nucleotides read TGTGCCAGCAGCTTAGGAACAGGGGGCGAGGGCTACACCTTC.

This sequence joins TRBV28 and TRBJ2-3; D possibly corresponds to TRBD2 (5 bases). Germline V gene lookup returns CDR1 MDHEN and CDR2 SYDVKM. V shed 5 bases and J shed 0 bases, with 15 bases lying between them. The CDR3 has 16 amino acids. The CDR3 here is CASSPRTDSSTDTQYF. The CDR3 DNA sequence: TGTGCCAGCAGTCCCCGGACGGACTCTAGCACAGATACGCAGTATTTT.

The V gene is TRBV28, the J gene TRBJ2-7, with D possibly TRBD2 on 5 matching bases. CDR1 MDHEN and CDR2 SYDVKM come from the germline V gene. The CDR3 runs 16 residues. The germline V and J ends were trimmed by 8 bases and 3 bases, with 23 bases remaining between them. This chain's CDR3 is CASGWSGTDEDYEQYF. The CDR3 region has the DNA TGTGCCAGCGGGTGGAGCGGAACCGATGAGGACTACGAGCAGTACTTC. The full variable domain, rest sourced from reference TRBV28 and TRBJ2-7, is DVKVTQSSRYLVKRTGEKVFLECVQDMDHENMFWYRQDPGLGLRLIYFSYDVKMKEKGDIPEGYSVSREKKERFSLILESASTNQTSMYLCASGWSGTDEDYEQYFGPGTRLTVT.

V usage is TRBV9 and J usage is TRBJ2-1, with D perhaps being TRBD1 or TRBD2 (5 bases each). V lost 6 bases to trimming and J lost 13 bases, with 20 bases between them. Germline CDR1 SGDLS, CDR2 YYNGEE. CDR3 length: 13 amino acids. Here the CDR3 DNA reads TGTGCCAGCACCTTATTCCCCGGGGCGATCCAGTTCTTC. Amino acid sequence: CASTLFPGAIQFF. Complete variable domain (other parts from reference TRBV9 and TRBJ2-1): DSGVTQTPKHLITATGQRVTLRCSPRSGDLSVYWYQQSLDQGLQFLIQYYNGEERAKGNILERFSAQQFPDLHSELNLSSLELGDSALYFCASTLFPGAIQFFGPGTRLTVL.

J is TRBJ2-3 and V is TRBV4-2; 10 bases match TRBD2. CDR1 LGHNA and CDR2 YNFKEQ come from the germline V gene. Germline trimming cut 3 bases from V and 4 bases from J; bases unmatched to any gene: 13. The CDR3 loop spans 18 amino acids. The DNA for the CDR3 is TGTGCCAGCAGCCAGAATCCCTCCCTAGCGGGAGTGGCAGATACGCAGTATTTT. Its translation is CASSQNPSLAGVADTQYF.

The CDR3 protein is CASRGLAASYEQYF. As DNA, the CDR3 is TGTGCCAGCAGGGGACTAGCGGCCTCCTACGAGCAGTACTTC. This rearrangement joins TRBV6-1 to TRBJ2-7; 11 bases match TRBD2. The CDR3 extends over 14 amino acids. Looked up from germline, CDR1 is MNHNS and CDR2 is SASEGT. V lost 6 bases and J lost 0; bases outside the gene matches: 1.

V and J are TRBV10-3 and TRBJ1-2; maybe TRBD1 (6 bases). The CDR3 spans 15 residues. Germline V gene data show CDR1 as ENHRY and CDR2 as SYGVKD. V was pared by 2 bases and J by 5 bases, with 15 bases between. The CDR3 loop is CAISEIGGRSYGYTF. DNA for the CDR3: TGTGCCATCAGTGAGATTGGGGGCCGGTCTTATGGCTACACCTTC.

V gene TRBV28 combines with J gene TRBJ2-1; maybe TRBD1 (6 bases). This CDR3 is 18 amino acids long. Germline V CDR1 and CDR2: MDHEN, SYDVKM. V lost 3 bases to trimming and J lost 4 bases, with 22 bases between them. The CDR3 here is CASSFPRTGMDLYNEQFF. The CDR3 DNA sequence: TGTGCCAGCAGTTTCCCCCGCACAGGGATGGACTTATACAATGAGCAGTTCTTC.

This rearrangement joins TRBV27 to TRBJ1-1; 8 bases map to TRBD1. The CDR3 has 14 residues. The germline V gene has CDR1 MNHEY and CDR2 SMNVEV (reference sequence). V dropped 6 bases and J dropped 0; count of bases not matched to a gene: 3. For the CDR3, the DNA is TGTGCCAGCAGGCGGACAGGGTTGAACACTGAAGCTTTCTTT. Protein product: CASRRTGLNTEAFF.

J is TRBJ2-3 and V is TRBV12-5; 9 bases are shared with TRBD2. The J segment lost 5 bases and the V segment lost 0 bases, leaving 9 bases of the junction unmatched. The CDR3 is 17 amino acids. Germline CDR1 is LGHNT and CDR2 is FRNRAP. CDR3 sequence: CASGLVLVAGAVDTQYF. In DNA form, the CDR3 reads TGTGCTAGTGGTTTGGTACTCGTAGCGGGAGCGGTAGATACGCAGTATTTT.

V and J are TRBV2 and TRBJ1-2; 7 nucleotides match TRBD1. CDR1 is SNHLY, CDR2 FYNNEI, per germline. V was clipped by 7 bases and J by 5 bases; unmatched bases: 19. The CDR3 extends over 17 amino acids. The CDR3 nucleotides read TGTGCCAGCACCCCTTATTGGGACAGTACCTACTGGTATGGCTACACCTTC. Translating gives CASTPYWDSTYWYGYTF.

This chain connects TRBV10-2 to TRBJ2-7; 10 bases are a match to TRBD1. Germline CDR1 is WSHSY and CDR2 is SAAADI. The CDR3 contains 18 residues. V shed 2 bases and J 3 bases; nucleotides not matched to a gene: 13. The CDR3 sequence: CASSEALQRTGGVYEQYF. The CDR3 DNA reads as TGCGCCAGCAGTGAGGCGCTCCAACGGACAGGGGGTGTCTACGAGCAGTACTTC.

The chain couples TRBV11-2 to TRBJ1-2, with D unclear. CDR3 size: 16 residues. The germline gives CDR1 SGHAT, CDR2 FQNNGV. Trimming cost V 0 bases and J 0 bases, with 11 bases left between them. CDR3 sequence reads: CASSLDWRRPNYGYTF. The CDR3, as DNA: TGTGCCAGCAGCTTAGATTGGAGGCGGCCTAACTATGGCTACACCTTC.

The V call is TRBV20-1, the J call TRBJ2-7; 7 nucleotides line up with TRBD2. Germline lookup yields CDR1 DFQATT and CDR2 SNEGSKA (reference sequence). The CDR3 is 11 residues long. With V trimmed by 5 bases and J by 3 bases, 1 base remained unmatched. DNA for the CDR3: TGCAGTGCTCGGGACTACTACGAGCAGTACTTC. Translated, it gives CSARDYYEQYF.

The V gene is TRBV27, the J gene TRBJ1-5; D is perhaps TRBD1 (5 bases). The V and J ends lost 3 bases and 6 bases respectively, with 9 bases between them. CDR3 length equals 13 residues. From germline, CDR1 is MNHEY and CDR2 SMNVEV (reference sequence). The CDR3 coding sequence is TGTGCCAGCAGTTTGGGGGTTTTTCAGCCCCAGCATTTT. Amino acid sequence: CASSLGVFQPQHF.

V usage is TRBV12-5 and J usage is TRBJ1-5; D might be TRBD1 (5 bases). The V end lost 6 bases, the J end lost 6 bases, and 12 bases lay between the germline ends. In germline, CDR1 is LGHNT, CDR2 FRNRAP. This CDR3 contains 13 residues. The CDR3 loop is CASGPGSGQPQHF. CDR3 bases: TGTGCTAGTGGGCCAGGGTCAGGTCAGCCCCAGCATTTT.

Details on this clone: A read error may account for a junction end that differs from germline. The CDR3 reads CASSASRGYEQYF. The DNA for the CDR3 is TGTGCTAGCAGCGCCTCTAGGGGGTACGAGCAGTACTTC. The chain carries TRBV7-7 and TRBJ2-7, with a weak D call TRBD1 (6 bases). Looked up from germline, CDR1 is SSHAT and CDR2 is FNYEAQ (reference sequence). The length of the CDR3 is 13 residues.

The chain uses TRBV7-9 and TRBJ2-2; 7 bases agree with TRBD2. Trimming cost V 8 bases and J 10 bases; bases outside gene matches: 13. The CDR3 covers 14 residues. Germline V gene sequence: CDR1 SEHNR, CDR2 FQNEAQ (reference sequence). For the CDR3, the DNA is TGTGCCAGCCAACGGGTCCTAGCGGAGCCGGAGCTGTTTTTT. Protein product: CASQRVLAEPELFF.

The rearrangement joins TRBV11-1 to TRBJ2-6; unclear D gene. V lost 0 bases to trimming and J lost 4 bases, with 4 bases between them. From germline, CDR1 is SGHAT and CDR2 FQDESV (reference sequence). The CDR3 has 14 residues. The CDR3, as DNA: TGTGCCAGCAGCTTAGCGCAAGGGGCCAACGTCCTGACTTTC. Protein sequence: CASSLAQGANVLTF.

The chain joins TRBV27 to TRBJ2-7, with TRBD2 matching 10 bases. Germline values: CDR1 MNHEY, CDR2 SMNVEV (reference sequence). This CDR3 region has 15 residues. After removal of 0 bases from V and 3 bases from J, the junction contained 2 bases not matched to a gene. CDR3 sequence: CASSLSSGRDYEQYF. DNA of the CDR3: TGTGCCAGCAGTTTATCCAGCGGGAGGGACTACGAGCAGTACTTC.